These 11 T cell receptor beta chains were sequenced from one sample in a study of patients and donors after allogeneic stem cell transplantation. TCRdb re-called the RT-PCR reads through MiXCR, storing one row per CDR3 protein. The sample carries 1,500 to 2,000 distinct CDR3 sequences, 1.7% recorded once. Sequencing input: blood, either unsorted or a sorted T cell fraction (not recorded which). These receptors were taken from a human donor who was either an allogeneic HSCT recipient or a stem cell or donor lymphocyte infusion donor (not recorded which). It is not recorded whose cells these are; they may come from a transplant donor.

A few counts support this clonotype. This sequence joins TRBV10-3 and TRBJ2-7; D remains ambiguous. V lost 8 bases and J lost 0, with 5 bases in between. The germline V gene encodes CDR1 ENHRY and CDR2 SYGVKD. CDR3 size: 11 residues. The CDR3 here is CAIGDSYEQYF. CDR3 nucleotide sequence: TGTGCCATCGGGGACTCCTACGAGCAGTACTTC.

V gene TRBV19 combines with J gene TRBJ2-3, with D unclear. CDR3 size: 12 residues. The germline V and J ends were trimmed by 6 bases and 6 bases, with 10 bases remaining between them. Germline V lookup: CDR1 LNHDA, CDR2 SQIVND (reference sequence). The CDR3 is CASRLSGDTQYF. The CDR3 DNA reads TGTGCCAGTAGACTTTCCGGGGATACGCAGTATTTT.

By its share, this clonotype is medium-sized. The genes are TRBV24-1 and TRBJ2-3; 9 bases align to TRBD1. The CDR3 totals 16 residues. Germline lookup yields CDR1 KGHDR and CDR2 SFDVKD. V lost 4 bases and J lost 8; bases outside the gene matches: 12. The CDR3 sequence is CATSETGTGFQGTQYF. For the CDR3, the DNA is TGTGCCACCAGTGAGACCGGGACAGGGTTTCAGGGTACGCAGTATTTT.

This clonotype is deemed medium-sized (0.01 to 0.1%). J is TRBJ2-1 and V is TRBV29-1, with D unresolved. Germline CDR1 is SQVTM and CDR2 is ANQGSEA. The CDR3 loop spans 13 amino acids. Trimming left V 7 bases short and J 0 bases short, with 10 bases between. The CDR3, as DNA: TGCAGCGGGGTCTGGGGCTCCTACAATGAGCAGTTCTTC. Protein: CSGVWGSYNEQFF.

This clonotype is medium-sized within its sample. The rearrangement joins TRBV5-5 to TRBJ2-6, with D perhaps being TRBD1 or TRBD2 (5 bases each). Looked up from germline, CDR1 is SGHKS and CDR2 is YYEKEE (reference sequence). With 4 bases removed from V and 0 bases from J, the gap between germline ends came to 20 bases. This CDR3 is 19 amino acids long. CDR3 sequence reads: CASSPTPGLSISGANVLTF. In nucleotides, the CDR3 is TGTGCCAGCAGCCCCACCCCGGGGCTTTCCATCTCTGGGGCCAACGTCCTGACTTTC.

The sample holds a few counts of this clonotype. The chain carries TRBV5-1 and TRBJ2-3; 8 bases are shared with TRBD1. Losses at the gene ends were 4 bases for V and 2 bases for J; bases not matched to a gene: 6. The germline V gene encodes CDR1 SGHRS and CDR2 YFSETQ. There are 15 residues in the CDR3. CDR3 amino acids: CASSQQGETTDTQYF. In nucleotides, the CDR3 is TGCGCCAGCAGCCAACAGGGGGAGACCACAGATACGCAGTATTTT. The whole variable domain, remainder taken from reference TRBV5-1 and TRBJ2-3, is KAGVTQTPRYLIKTRGQQVTLSCSPISGHRSVSWYQQTPGQGLQFLFEYFSETQRNKGNFPGRFSGRQFSNSRSEMNVSTLELGDSALYLCASSQQGETTDTQYFGPGTRLTVL.

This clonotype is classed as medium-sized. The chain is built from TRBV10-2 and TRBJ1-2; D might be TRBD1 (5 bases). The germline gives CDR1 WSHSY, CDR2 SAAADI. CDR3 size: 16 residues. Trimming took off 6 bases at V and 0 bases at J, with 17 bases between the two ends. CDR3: CASSRVPGQANYGYTF. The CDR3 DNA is TGCGCCAGCAGCCGAGTCCCGGGGCAAGCTAACTATGGCTACACCTTC.

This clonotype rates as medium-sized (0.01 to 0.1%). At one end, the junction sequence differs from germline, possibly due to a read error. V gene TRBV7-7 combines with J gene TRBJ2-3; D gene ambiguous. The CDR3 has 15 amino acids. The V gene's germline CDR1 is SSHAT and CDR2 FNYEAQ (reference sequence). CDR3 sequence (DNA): TGTGCTAGCAGCTTAGTGGTCGGTGGCACAGATACGCAGTATTTT. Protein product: CASSLVVGGTDTQYF.

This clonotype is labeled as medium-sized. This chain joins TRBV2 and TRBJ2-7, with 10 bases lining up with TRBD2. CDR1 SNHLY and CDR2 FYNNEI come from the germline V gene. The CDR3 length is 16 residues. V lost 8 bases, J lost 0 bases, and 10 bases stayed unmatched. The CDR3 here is CASLSGASGGSYEQYF. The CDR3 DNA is TGTGCCAGCCTGAGTGGGGCTAGCGGGGGCTCCTACGAGCAGTACTTC.

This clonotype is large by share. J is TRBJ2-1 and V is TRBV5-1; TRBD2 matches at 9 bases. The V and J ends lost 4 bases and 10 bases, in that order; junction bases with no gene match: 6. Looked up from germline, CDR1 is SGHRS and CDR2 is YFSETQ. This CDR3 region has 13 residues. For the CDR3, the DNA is TGCGCCAGCAGCCTCGGAGCGGGGGGCGAGCAGTTCTTC. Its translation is CASSLGAGGEQFF.

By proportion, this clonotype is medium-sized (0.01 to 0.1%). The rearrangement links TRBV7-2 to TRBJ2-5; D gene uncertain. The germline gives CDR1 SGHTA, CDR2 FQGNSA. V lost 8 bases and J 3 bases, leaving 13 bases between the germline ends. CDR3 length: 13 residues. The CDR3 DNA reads TGTGCCAGCCGGGCGGAACCAGAAGAGACCCAGTACTTC. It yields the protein CASRAEPEETQYF. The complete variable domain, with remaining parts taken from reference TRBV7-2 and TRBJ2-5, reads GAGVSQSPSNKVTEKGKDVELRCDPISGHTALYWYRQSLGQGLEFLIYFQGNSAPDKSGLPSDRFSAERTGGSVSTLTIQRTQQEDSAVYLCASRAEPEETQYFGPGTRLLVL.